The sequence of this TCR beta chain was determined in a study of STAT5B mutations in CD4+ large granular lymphocyte leukemia. Study observations and caveats: 8/27 top patient clones versus 2/35 control clones were TRBV06-family.

V was trimmed by 3 bases and J by 5 bases, leaving 8 bases between them. Per the germline V gene, CDR1 is MDHEN and CDR2 is SYDVKM. The CDR3 contains 12 residues. This was a survey-level run. The assay was immunoSEQ multiplex PCR, and TCRdb's table has in-frame clones only and misses some. The sample includes roughly 34,000 clones, roughly 80% of them seen just once. Control samples were healthy donors' buffy coats. As concerns this clone: What it binds is not known.

The sequencing sample was made of CD4+ T cells from blood buffy coats. V usage is TRBV28 and J usage is TRBJ2-7; D possibly corresponds to TRBD1 (6 bases). This TCR was recovered from a human donor in good health. CDR3 nucleotide sequence: TGTGCCAGCAGTTTTAACAGGGACGAGCAGTACTTC. This gives the protein CASSFNRDEQYF.